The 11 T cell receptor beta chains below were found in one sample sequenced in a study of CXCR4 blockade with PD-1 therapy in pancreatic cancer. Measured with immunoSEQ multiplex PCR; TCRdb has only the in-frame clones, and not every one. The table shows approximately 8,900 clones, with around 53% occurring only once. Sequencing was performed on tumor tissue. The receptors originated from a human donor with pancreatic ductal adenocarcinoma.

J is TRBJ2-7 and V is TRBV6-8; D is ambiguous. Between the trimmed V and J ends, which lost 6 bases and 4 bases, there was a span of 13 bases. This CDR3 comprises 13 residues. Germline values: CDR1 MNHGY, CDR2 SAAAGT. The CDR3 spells CASRRSALYEQYF. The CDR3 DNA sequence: TGTGCCAGCAGGCGAAGTGCTCTTTACGAGCAGTACTTC.

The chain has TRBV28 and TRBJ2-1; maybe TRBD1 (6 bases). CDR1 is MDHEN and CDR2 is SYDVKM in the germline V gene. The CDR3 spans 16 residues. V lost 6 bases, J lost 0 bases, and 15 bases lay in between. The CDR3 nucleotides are TGTGCCAGCAGACGGGACAAATCAAGCTCCTACAATGAGCAGTTCTTC. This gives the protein CASRRDKSSSYNEQFF.

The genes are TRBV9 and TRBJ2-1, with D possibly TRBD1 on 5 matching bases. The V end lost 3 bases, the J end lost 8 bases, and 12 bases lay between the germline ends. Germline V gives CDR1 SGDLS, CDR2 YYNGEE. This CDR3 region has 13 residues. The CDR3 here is CASSARQWDEQFF. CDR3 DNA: TGTGCCAGCAGCGCAAGACAGTGGGATGAGCAGTTCTTC.

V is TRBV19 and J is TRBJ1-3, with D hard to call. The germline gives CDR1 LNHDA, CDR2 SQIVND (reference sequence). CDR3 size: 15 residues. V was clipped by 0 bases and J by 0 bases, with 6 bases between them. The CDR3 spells CASSIEAFSGNTIYF. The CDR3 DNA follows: TGTGCCAGTAGTATAGAGGCGTTCTCTGGAAACACCATATATTTT.

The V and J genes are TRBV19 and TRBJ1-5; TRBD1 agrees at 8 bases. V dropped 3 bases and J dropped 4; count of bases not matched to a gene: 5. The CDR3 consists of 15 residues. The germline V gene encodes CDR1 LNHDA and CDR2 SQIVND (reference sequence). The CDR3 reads CASSMGRGRNQPQHF. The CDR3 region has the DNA TGTGCCAGTAGTATGGGCAGGGGGCGGAATCAGCCCCAGCATTTT.

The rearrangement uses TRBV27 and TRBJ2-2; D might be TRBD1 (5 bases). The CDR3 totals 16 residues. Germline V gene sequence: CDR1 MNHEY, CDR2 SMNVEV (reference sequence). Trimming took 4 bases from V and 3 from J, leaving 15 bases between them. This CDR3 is CASSWAVGLHTGELFF. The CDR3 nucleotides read TGTGCCAGCAGTTGGGCGGTGGGGCTTCACACCGGGGAGCTGTTTTTT.

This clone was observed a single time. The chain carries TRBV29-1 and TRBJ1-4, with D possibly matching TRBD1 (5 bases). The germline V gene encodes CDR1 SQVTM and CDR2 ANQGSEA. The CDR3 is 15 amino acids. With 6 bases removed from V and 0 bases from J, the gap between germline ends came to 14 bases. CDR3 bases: TGCAGCGTCCTTGACAGTTTTGCAACTAATGAAAAACTGTTTTTT. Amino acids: CSVLDSFATNEKLFF.

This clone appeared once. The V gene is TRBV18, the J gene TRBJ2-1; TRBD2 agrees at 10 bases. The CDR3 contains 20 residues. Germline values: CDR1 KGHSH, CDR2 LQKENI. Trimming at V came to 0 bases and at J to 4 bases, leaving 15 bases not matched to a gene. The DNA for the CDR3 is TGTGCCAGCTCACCACCGACCGGAGGAGCGGGGGGGCGTCCGTACAATGAGCAGTTCTTC. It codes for CASSPPTGGAGGRPYNEQFF. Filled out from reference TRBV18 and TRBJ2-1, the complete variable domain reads NAGVMQNPRHLVRRRGQEARLRCSPMKGHSHVYWYRQLPEEGLKFMVYLQKENIIDESGMPKERFSAEFPKEGPSILRIQQVVRGDSAAYFCASSPPTGGAGGRPYNEQFFGPGTRLTVL.

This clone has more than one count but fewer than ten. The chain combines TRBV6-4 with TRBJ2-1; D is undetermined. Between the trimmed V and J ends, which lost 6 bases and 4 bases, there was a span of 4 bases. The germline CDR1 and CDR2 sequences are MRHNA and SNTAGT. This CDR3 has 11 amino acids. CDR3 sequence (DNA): TGTGCCAGCAGCCCGTACAATGAGCAGTTCTTC. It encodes CASSPYNEQFF.

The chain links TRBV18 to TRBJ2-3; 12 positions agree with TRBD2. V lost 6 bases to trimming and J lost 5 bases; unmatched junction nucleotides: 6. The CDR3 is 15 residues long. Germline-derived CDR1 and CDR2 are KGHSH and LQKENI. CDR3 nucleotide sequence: TGTGCCAGCTCCGACCTAGCGGGAGGGCAAGATACGCAGTATTTT. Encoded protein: CASSDLAGGQDTQYF.

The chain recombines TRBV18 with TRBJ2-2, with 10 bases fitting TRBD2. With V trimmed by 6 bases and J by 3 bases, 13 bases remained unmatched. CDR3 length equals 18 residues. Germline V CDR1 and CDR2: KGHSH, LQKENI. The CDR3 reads CASSVFSSGSGDTGELFF. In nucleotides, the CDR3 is TGTGCCAGCTCGGTCTTTTCTAGCGGGAGTGGAGACACCGGGGAGCTGTTTTTT.